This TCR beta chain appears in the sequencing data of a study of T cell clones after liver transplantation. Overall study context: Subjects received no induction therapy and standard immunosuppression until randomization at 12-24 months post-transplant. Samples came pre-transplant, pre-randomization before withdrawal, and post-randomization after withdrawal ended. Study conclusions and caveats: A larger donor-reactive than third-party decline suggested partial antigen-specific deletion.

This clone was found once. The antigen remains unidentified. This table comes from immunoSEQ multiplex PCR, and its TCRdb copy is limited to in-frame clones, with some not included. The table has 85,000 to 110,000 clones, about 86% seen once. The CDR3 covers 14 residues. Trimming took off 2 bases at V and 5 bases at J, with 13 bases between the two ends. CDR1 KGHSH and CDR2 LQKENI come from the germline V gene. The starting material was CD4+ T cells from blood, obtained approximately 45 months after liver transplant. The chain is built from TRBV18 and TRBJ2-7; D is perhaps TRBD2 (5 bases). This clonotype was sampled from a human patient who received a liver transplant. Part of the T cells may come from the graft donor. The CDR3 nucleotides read TGTGCCAGCTCACCAACCTTTAGCGAAAACGAGCAGTACTTC. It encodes CASSPTFSENEQYF.